Following are 2 T cell receptor beta chains from one sample sequenced in a study of regulatory T cells in long-lasting Graves disease (dated by TCRdb to the early 2020s). This specimen's time point label, interpreted: newly diagnosed GD, antithyroid drugs for less than 3 months. RNA was extracted from PBMCs in TRIzol for both TCR sequencing and RNA sequencing. Library method: multiplex PCR. TCRdb shows the sequencer as Illumina HiSeq 4000. To build TCR beta libraries, CDR3 regions were amplified by Arm-PCR using iRepertoire HTBI primers. TCRdb reworked the public reads: Q25 trimming with fastp, MiXCR clone assembly, productive beta chains retained. A single entry per CDR3 protein holds the most common genes and DNA from its merged rows. This sample has 440,000 or so distinct CDR3 sequences in its table, and 15% of those were observed once. 16% of the sample belongs to the ten largest clones. This same sample was also part of a study on T cells in Graves' hyperthyroidism and ophthalmopathy.

Specimen: peripheral blood mononuclear cells (PBMCs), collected at new diagnosis, from a patient treated with antithyroid drugs. These receptors were obtained from a woman under 40 with Graves disease. Donor details come from another sample of the same person, matched by shared clones.

The V gene is TRBV7-8, the J gene TRBJ2-2, with 9 bases aligning to TRBD2. This CDR3 has 17 amino acids. Germline V gene sequence: CDR1 SGHVS, CDR2 FQNEAQ. Trimming cost V 4 bases and J 0 bases; bases outside gene matches: 6. The CDR3 loop reads CASSWALAGANTGELFF. The CDR3 DNA is TGTGCCAGCAGCTGGGCTTTAGCGGGAGCGAACACCGGGGAGCTGTTTTTT.

The genes are TRBV6-1 and TRBJ2-5, with D perhaps matching TRBD2 (5 bases). CDR1 and CDR2 (germline): MNHNS, SASEGT. The V end lost 4 bases, the J end lost 9 bases, and 15 bases lay between the germline ends. The CDR3 is 13 residues long. Here the CDR3 DNA reads TGTGCCAGCAGTGGACTACCTCAATTGGCCCAGTACTTC. It encodes CASSGLPQLAQYF.